One sample yielded the 30 T cell receptor beta chains listed below, sequenced in a study of cytomegalovirus exposure and HLA in healthy donors. The study ran its PCR with 60 Vbeta and 13 Jbeta primers. Some clones are missing from TCRdb's copy, which holds only in-frame ones; the method was immunoSEQ multiplex PCR. The sample has about 130,000 clones; around 70% are singletons. Specimen: PBMCs. The source is a man between 35 and 55 years old in good health and CMV-seropositive.

Only a few counts were recorded for this clone. This chain joins TRBV5-6 and TRBJ1-5; D not resolved. CDR3 length: 13 residues. Deletions cut 1 base from V and 7 bases from J, with 9 bases between. Germline assignment: CDR1 SGHDT and CDR2 YYEEEE. This CDR3 reads CASSLNPGQPQHF. The CDR3 region has the DNA TGTGCCAGCAGCTTGAACCCGGGGCAGCCCCAGCATTTT.

CDR3 nucleotide sequence: TGTGCCAGCAGTCCTTGGACTAGCGGGAGCTACGAGCAGTACTTC. Residues: CASSPWTSGSYEQYF. The rearrangement uses TRBV27 and TRBJ2-5; 13 nucleotides match TRBD2. The J call may not be correct, given that the DNA end is closer to TRBJ2-7. The CDR3 covers 15 residues. Germline-derived CDR1 and CDR2 are MNHEY and SMNVEV (reference sequence).

The chain has TRBV9 and TRBJ2-1; 7 positions match TRBD2. This CDR3 spans 14 amino acids. V dropped 1 base and J dropped 5; count of bases not matched to a gene: 3. The germline CDR1 and CDR2 sequences are SGDLS and YYNGEE. The CDR3, as DNA: TGTGCCAGCAGCGTAAGGGAGGGGAACAATGAGCAGTTCTTC. It is translated as CASSVREGNNEQFF.

V usage is TRBV7-2 and J usage is TRBJ2-7, with D possibly being TRBD1 (5 bases). V was pared by 5 bases and J by 1 base, with 12 bases between. Looked up from germline, CDR1 is SGHTA and CDR2 is FQGNSA. The CDR3 has 14 residues. CDR3 nucleotide sequence: TGTGCCAGCAGCCAGGGCCTAAGGTCCTACGAGCAGTACTTC. Translated: CASSQGLRSYEQYF.

The chain carries TRBV6-1 and TRBJ2-7, with 10 bases aligning to TRBD1. The CDR3 is 14 amino acids. V lost 1 base and J lost 4; bases outside the gene matches: 1. Germline V gene data show CDR1 as MNHNS and CDR2 as SASEGT. The CDR3 region is CASSEGGQGYEQYF. DNA of the CDR3: TGTGCCAGCAGTGAAGGGGGACAGGGGTACGAGCAGTACTTC.

This rearrangement joins TRBV30 to TRBJ1-2; the match to TRBD1 covers 8 bases. The CDR3 extends over 14 amino acids. The junction had 7 bases not matched to a gene; V was cut back by 4 bases and J by 3 bases. Germline CDR1 GTSNPN, CDR2 SVGIG (reference sequence). CDR3 sequence reads: CAWTKQGGDYGYTF. The CDR3 DNA is TGTGCCTGGACCAAACAGGGGGGTGACTATGGCTACACCTTC.

CDR3 in amino acids: CASSEDHRGTGELFF. The CDR3 DNA reads TGTGCCAGCAGTGAAGACCACAGGGGAACCGGGGAGCTGTTTTTT. The V and J genes are TRBV6-4 and TRBJ2-2, with TRBD1 matching over 7 bases. Germline values: CDR1 MRHNA, CDR2 SNTAGT. V gave up 3 bases and J gave up 5 bases; unmatched junction bases: 6. CDR3 length: 15 amino acids.

Comments on this clone: This same CDR3 is encoded by further DNA sequences in the sample. CDR3 sequence: CASSYSRTESQAFF. CDR3 sequence (DNA): TGTGCCAGCAGTTACTCGAGAACTGAGTCACAAGCTTTCTTT. V and J are TRBV6-6 and TRBJ1-1; the D is unclear. The CDR3 is made up of 14 amino acids. Deletions cut 0 bases from V and 9 bases from J, with 14 bases between. In germline, CDR1 is MNHNY, CDR2 SVGAGI (reference sequence).

CDR3 DNA sequence: TGTGCCAGCAGCCCAGGAGGGCGTCAAGAGACCCAGTACTTC. Translating gives CASSPGGRQETQYF. The chain is built from TRBV27 and TRBJ2-5, with TRBD2 as a possible D gene (6 bases). CDR1 is MNHEY and CDR2 is SMNVEV in the germline V gene (reference sequence). V lost 6 bases to trimming and J lost 2 bases, with 13 bases between them. The CDR3 contains 14 residues.

The rearrangement uses TRBV30 and TRBJ1-5, with 7 bases matching TRBD1. CDR3 size: 15 residues. J was trimmed by 4 bases and V by 5 bases; bases with no gene match: 11. Germline V gene data show CDR1 as GTSNPN and CDR2 as SVGIG (reference sequence). CDR3 bases: TGTGCCTGGGCCCCTGAACGGGACAGTAATCAGCCCCAGCATTTT. Its protein product is CAWAPERDSNQPQHF.

The V and J genes are TRBV6-6 and TRBJ1-1, with D possibly being TRBD1 (6 bases). V dropped 0 bases and J dropped 1 base, with 9 bases sitting between them. The V gene's germline CDR1 is MNHNY and CDR2 SVGAGI (reference sequence). CDR3 size: 15 residues. The CDR3 loop is CASSYSGRGNTEAFF. For the CDR3, the DNA is TGTGCCAGCAGTTACTCCGGCAGGGGGAACACTGAAGCTTTCTTT.

The count of this clone is one. The rearrangement links TRBV19 to TRBJ1-1, with 8 bases aligning to TRBD1. In germline, CDR1 is LNHDA, CDR2 SQIVND (reference sequence). The CDR3 is made up of 13 amino acids. V was pared by 5 bases and J by 4 bases, with 3 bases of the junction left unmatched. CDR3 nucleotides: TGTGCCAGTAGTTTTACAGGGGGCACTGAAGCTTTCTTT. It is translated as CASSFTGGTEAFF.

The sample holds a few counts of this clone. The CDR3: CSVPVTGFPDTQYF. Here the CDR3 DNA reads TGCAGCGTTCCGGTGACAGGTTTCCCAGATACGCAGTATTTT. This chain connects TRBV29-1 to TRBJ2-3, with D tentatively TRBD1 (6 bases). The CDR3 consists of 14 residues. Deletions cut 5 bases from V and 4 bases from J, with 16 bases between. Per germline, CDR1 SQVTM and CDR2 ANQGSEA.

V is TRBV18 and J is TRBJ2-7, with TRBD1 as a possible D gene (7 bases). The V end was cut by 3 bases, the J end by 5 bases, with 23 bases between. Germline assignment: CDR1 KGHSH and CDR2 LQKENI. The CDR3 is 17 residues long. CDR3 amino acids: CASSPPGVPARGDEQYF. Here the CDR3 DNA reads TGTGCCAGCTCACCGCCTGGCGTCCCAGCCAGGGGGGACGAGCAGTACTTC.

The CDR3 loop reads CASSIPPKRSNQPQHF. CDR3 nucleotide sequence: TGTGCCAGTAGTATCCCCCCCAAGCGGAGCAATCAGCCCCAGCATTTT. The chain couples TRBV19 to TRBJ1-5; D remains unclear. CDR1 and CDR2 from the germline V gene are LNHDA and SQIVND (reference sequence). The CDR3 is made up of 16 amino acids. The V and J ends lost 3 bases and 1 base respectively, with 13 bases between them.

V is TRBV9 and J is TRBJ1-5; TRBD1 matches 9 bases. The CDR3 has 15 residues. Per germline, CDR1 SGDLS and CDR2 YYNGEE. J gave up 5 bases and V 4 bases, and 7 bases lay outside the gene matches. The CDR3: CASSKGQGTYQPQHF. DNA for the CDR3: TGTGCCAGCAGCAAAGGACAGGGGACTTATCAGCCCCAGCATTTT.

This clone showed up just once. The V and J genes are TRBV9 and TRBJ1-2; no clear D gene. The CDR3 spans 14 residues. Trimming removed 4 bases from V and 2 bases from J, with 12 bases in between. Germline CDR1 SGDLS, CDR2 YYNGEE. CDR3: CASSLRHVNYGYTF. The CDR3 DNA reads TGTGCCAGCAGCCTACGACATGTGAACTATGGCTACACCTTC.

This clone was counted only a few times. The chain combines TRBV29-1 with TRBJ1-2; D is undetermined. The V end was cut by 7 bases, the J end by 0 bases, with 15 bases between. This CDR3 has 14 amino acids. CDR1 is SQVTM, CDR2 ANQGSEA, per germline. The CDR3, as DNA: TGCAGCGCCATCAAACCGGGAGCTAACTATGGCTACACCTTC. Amino acids: CSAIKPGANYGYTF.

This clone was found a few times. This rearrangement joins TRBV5-4 to TRBJ1-2, with TRBD1 as a possible D gene (5 bases). The ends were cut back, 5 bases at V and 2 bases at J, with 13 bases in the middle. The germline V gene encodes CDR1 SGHNT and CDR2 YYREEE (reference sequence). The CDR3 has 14 amino acids. The CDR3 region has the DNA TGTGCCAGCAGACGGATGGACAACAACTATGGCTACACCTTC. Translating gives CASRRMDNNYGYTF.

The rearrangement links TRBV7-6 to TRBJ2-5; 11 bases fit TRBD2. CDR1 and CDR2 from the germline V gene are SGHVS and FNYEAQ. CDR3 size: 19 residues. V was clipped by 5 bases and J by 4 bases; unmatched bases: 18. DNA of the CDR3: TGTGCCAGCAGCCCATGGGGGGTTCAGGGCCTAGCGGGAGGAGAGACCCAGTACTTC. Amino acid sequence: CASSPWGVQGLAGGETQYF. Full variable domain (missing parts from reference TRBV7-6 and TRBJ2-5): GAGVSQSPRYKVTKRGQDVALRCDPISGHVSLYWYRQALGQGPEFLTYFNYEAQQDKSGLPNDRFSAERPEGSISTLTIQRTEQRDSAMYRCASSPWGVQGLAGGETQYFGPGTRLLVL.

The chain is built from TRBV5-1 and TRBJ2-1; 13 positions match TRBD2. The CDR3 is made up of 15 amino acids. V lost 4 bases, J lost 8 bases, and 6 bases stayed unmatched. The germline gives CDR1 SGHRS, CDR2 YFSETQ. The CDR3 bases are TGCGCCAGCAGCCGGACTAGCGGGAGCGTCGATGAGCAGTTCTTC. Translation: CASSRTSGSVDEQFF.

The CDR3 region is CASSLRTGRGETQYF. The CDR3 nucleotides are TGCGCCAGCAGCTTACGGACAGGGCGAGGAGAGACCCAGTACTTC. The V and J genes are TRBV5-1 and TRBJ2-5; 8 nucleotides agree with TRBD1. CDR3 length: 15 amino acids. Trimming cost V 2 bases and J 4 bases; bases outside gene matches: 7. Germline CDR1 reads SGHRS; CDR2 reads YFSETQ.

The chain combines TRBV29-1 with TRBJ2-7; TRBD1 might be the D (6 bases). This CDR3 contains 15 residues. V gave up 0 bases and J gave up 5 bases, with 17 bases separating them. Germline-derived CDR1 and CDR2 are SQVTM and ANQGSEA. This CDR3 reads CSVEEGMRGGDEQYF. CDR3 DNA: TGCAGCGTTGAAGAGGGGATGAGAGGGGGTGACGAGCAGTACTTC.

The chain links TRBV27 to TRBJ1-3; no firm D call. CDR1 and CDR2 from the germline V gene are MNHEY and SMNVEV (reference sequence). The CDR3 covers 13 residues. The germline V and J ends were trimmed by 5 bases and 5 bases, with 10 bases remaining between them. The CDR3 loop reads CASSEGGRNTIYF. Written as DNA, the CDR3 is TGTGCCAGCAGTGAGGGAGGAAGAAACACCATATATTTT.

The J gene is TRBJ2-2, the V gene TRBV28; D remains ambiguous. The CDR3 is made up of 13 amino acids. V was shortened by 6 bases and J by 7 bases, with 12 bases between the two germline ends. Germline-derived CDR1 and CDR2 are MDHEN and SYDVKM. This CDR3 reads CASRKSYIGELFF. CDR3 sequence (DNA): TGTGCCAGCAGAAAGTCGTACATCGGGGAGCTGTTTTTT. Supplemented by reference TRBV28 and TRBJ2-2, the full variable domain reads DVKVTQSSRYLVKRTGEKVFLECVQDMDHENMFWYRQDPGLGLRLIYFSYDVKMKEKGDIPEGYSVSREKKERFSLILESASTNQTSMYLCASRKSYIGELFFGEGSRLTVL.

The V call is TRBV18, the J call TRBJ1-1; 9 nucleotides match TRBD1. CDR1 is KGHSH, CDR2 LQKENI, per germline. V shed 3 bases and J 0 bases; nucleotides not matched to a gene: 5. The CDR3 is 16 residues long. CDR3 sequence reads: CASSPTGGAMNTEAFF. CDR3 DNA: TGTGCCAGCTCACCTACAGGGGGCGCGATGAACACTGAAGCTTTCTTT.

This clone has only a few counts. Germline is not matched at one junction end, which may reflect a read error. This sequence joins TRBV2 and TRBJ2-7; possible D gene TRBD2, 5 bases. Germline lookup yields CDR1 SNHLY and CDR2 FYNNEI. This CDR3 contains 14 residues. The CDR3 loop is CASREGLRGYEQYF. In DNA, the CDR3 is TGTGCCAGCAGGGAAGGCCTACGGGGCTACGAGCAGTACTTC.

Worth noting for this clone: An end of the junction does not agree with germline; a read error may underlie this. DNA of the CDR3: TGTGCCAGCAGTGATCCCTCCTCCGACATGTCTTTTCCCCGTTTT. Protein sequence: CASSDPSSDMSFPRF. V and J are TRBV25-1 and TRBJ2-3, with D hard to call. CDR1 and CDR2 (germline): MGHDK, SYGVNS. The CDR3 sequence is 15 residues long.

This chain uses TRBV2 with TRBJ1-1, with D possibly being TRBD1 (5 bases). V was cut by 2 bases and J by 6 bases, with 13 bases left in between. Germline values: CDR1 SNHLY, CDR2 FYNNEI. The CDR3 is made up of 14 amino acids. Written as DNA, the CDR3 is TGTGCCAGCAGTGAATCTTGGACAATATCTGAAGCTTTCTTT. Translated: CASSESWTISEAFF.

The chain combines TRBV28 with TRBJ2-7, with 13 bases aligning to TRBD2. Per germline, CDR1 MDHEN and CDR2 SYDVKM. The ends lost 5 bases at V and 0 bases at J; junction bases unmatched: 10. The CDR3 spans 18 residues. CDR3 protein: CASSKTSGRSRSSYEQYF. The CDR3 region has the DNA TGTGCCAGCAGTAAGACTAGCGGGAGGTCCCGGAGCTCCTACGAGCAGTACTTC.